The 21 T cell receptor beta chains listed next were all sequenced from one sample in a study of T cell responses to AZD1222 COVID-19 vaccine. Sequenced by immunoSEQ multiplex PCR; TCRdb stores in-frame clones only, minus some. This sample carries about 120,000 clones, about 90% of them seen once, and the ten largest clones take roughly 1.8%. Sequenced material: peripheral blood, taken on day 0 of AZD1222 vaccination. The receptors come from an adult in good health.

This clone was detected once. This chain links TRBV2 with TRBJ1-2, with D maybe TRBD1 (5 bases). The V end lost 3 bases, the J end lost 4 bases, and 9 bases lay between the germline ends. The V gene's germline CDR1 is SNHLY and CDR2 FYNNEI. CDR3 length: 13 residues. For the CDR3, the DNA is TGTGCCAGCAGTGAGGGGACGTTCTATGGCTACACCTTC. Residues: CASSEGTFYGYTF.

This chain uses TRBV7-3 with TRBJ1-2; TRBD1 aligns across 7 bases. CDR1 is SGHTA, CDR2 FQGTGA, per germline. The CDR3 contains 16 residues. Losses at the gene ends were 5 bases for V and 4 bases for J; bases not matched to a gene: 13. This CDR3 is CASSPSPQTGVYGYTF. Here the CDR3 DNA reads TGTGCCAGCAGCCCCTCTCCCCAAACAGGGGTCTATGGCTACACCTTC.

This sequence joins TRBV21-1 and TRBJ1-5; whether TRBD1, the table's D call, matches the DNA was not checked. TRBV21-1 is a pseudogene. This CDR3 is 16 amino acids long. DNA of the CDR3: TGTGCCAGCGGGGTTCGGGACAGCGATAGCAATCAGCCCCAGCATTTT. Its protein is CASGVRDSDSNQPQHF.

The gene calls are TRBV12-3 or TRBV12-4 and TRBJ2-7; the D gene could be TRBD1 or TRBD2 (6 bases each). The ends were cut back, 6 bases at V and 0 bases at J, with 9 bases in the middle. CDR3 size: 13 residues. The CDR3, as DNA: TGTGCCAGCAGGCGGGGACACTCCTACGAGCAGTACGTC. Its protein product is CASRRGHSYEQYV.

The V and J genes are TRBV11-2 and TRBJ1-1, with D unresolved. The CDR3 contains 11 residues. The V end lost 3 bases, the J end lost 6 bases, and 5 bases lay between the germline ends. The V gene's germline CDR1 is SGHAT and CDR2 FQNNGV. CDR3 sequence: CASSFGAEAFF. The CDR3 DNA sequence: TGTGCCAGCAGCTTTGGTGCTGAAGCTTTCTTT.

This chain connects TRBV9 to TRBJ1-2, with 10 nucleotides matching TRBD1. CDR3 length: 17 amino acids. The trim removed 4 bases at V and 1 base at J, leaving 10 bases unmatched. The germline V gene encodes CDR1 SGDLS and CDR2 YYNGEE. The CDR3, as DNA: TGTGCCAGCAGCCCCTTTGGGGGGACAGGGGTTAACTATGGCTACACCTTC. This encodes CASSPFGGTGVNYGYTF.

The chain employs TRBV19 and TRBJ1-5; a weak D match, TRBD1 (5 bases). The ends were cut back, 1 base at V and 2 bases at J, with 15 bases in the middle. The V gene's germline CDR1 is LNHDA and CDR2 SQIVND (reference sequence). This CDR3 has 17 residues. CDR3 sequence (DNA): TGTGCCAGTAGTATAGTAGGTTGGAGGGGCCGCAATCAGCCCCAGCATTTT. Amino acid sequence: CASSIVGWRGRNQPQHF.

The V gene is TRBV20-1, the J gene TRBJ2-1; possibly TRBD2 for D (5 bases). The ends were cut back, 3 bases at V and 2 bases at J, with 17 bases in the middle. CDR3 length equals 16 residues. Germline V gene lookup returns CDR1 DFQATT and CDR2 SNEGSKA (reference sequence). CDR3 protein: CSASSGADQTYNEQFF. Here the CDR3 DNA reads TGCAGTGCTAGTTCTGGAGCGGACCAAACCTACAATGAGCAGTTCTTC.

The genes are TRBV7-9 and TRBJ1-1; D might be TRBD1 (6 bases). The germline CDR1 and CDR2 sequences are SEHNR and FQNEAQ (reference sequence). V was cut by 1 base and J by 4 bases, with 7 bases left in between. The CDR3 spans 13 residues. The CDR3 region has the DNA TGTGCCAGCAGCTTAGAGGGGGGCACTGAAGCTTTCTTT. This gives the protein CASSLEGGTEAFF.

The chain couples TRBV2 to TRBJ1-2; 8 bases agree with TRBD1. CDR1 is SNHLY, CDR2 FYNNEI, per germline. The trim removed 4 bases at V and 10 bases at J, leaving 11 bases unmatched. This CDR3 is 14 amino acids long. CDR3 nucleotides: TGTGCCAGCAGTGTCTCCTGGCAGGGGGCCGACTACACCTTC. It translates to CASSVSWQGADYTF. The full variable domain, with the rest looked up from reference TRBV2 and TRBJ1-2, is EPEVTQTPSHQVTQMGQEVILRCVPISNHLYFYWYRQILGQKVEFLVSFYNNEISEKSEIFDDQFSVERPDGSNFTLKIRSTKLEDSAMYFCASSVSWQGADYTFGSGTRLTVV.

The J gene is TRBJ1-1, the V gene TRBV10-3; possible D gene TRBD1, 5 bases. The V gene's germline CDR1 is ENHRY and CDR2 SYGVKD. CDR3 size: 15 residues. The ends were cut back, 3 bases at V and 5 bases at J, with 16 bases in the middle. CDR3 sequence reads: CAISDGAKLGTEAFF. CDR3 DNA: TGTGCCATCAGTGATGGGGCCAAGCTTGGGACTGAAGCTTTCTTT.

J is TRBJ1-2 and V is TRBV6-5; D is undetermined. From germline, CDR1 is MNHEY and CDR2 SVGAGI. This CDR3 region has 14 residues. Trimming removed 7 bases from V and 0 bases from J, with 12 bases in between. The CDR3 coding sequence is TGTGCCAGCACCCCCCAGGTATCTAACTATGGCTACACCTTC. This gives the protein CASTPQVSNYGYTF.

Written as DNA, the CDR3 is TGTGCCAGCAGCTACCTGGACGGCACCGGGGAGCTGTTTTTT. It codes for CASSYLDGTGELFF. The chain joins TRBV11-3 to TRBJ2-2; D is undetermined. Trimming cost V 4 bases and J 4 bases, with 10 bases left between them. Germline CDR1 reads SGHNT; CDR2 reads YENEEA. The CDR3 length is 14 residues. Full variable domain (outside the CDR3, taken from reference TRBV11-3 and TRBJ2-2): EAGVVQSPRYKIIEKKQPVAFWCNPISGHNTLYWYLQNLGQGPELLIRYENEEAVDDSQLPKDRFSAERLKGVDSTLKIQPAELGDSAVYLCASSYLDGTGELFFGEGSRLTVL.

This clone was picked up one time. The V gene is TRBV6-5, the J gene TRBJ2-2; 10 positions match TRBD2. In germline, CDR1 is MNHEY, CDR2 SVGAGI. Trimming at V came to 4 bases and at J to 8 bases, leaving 4 bases not matched to a gene. The CDR3 sequence is 14 residues long. The CDR3 reads CASSWASGSGELFF. DNA of the CDR3: TGTGCCAGCAGTTGGGCTAGCGGGAGTGGGGAGCTGTTTTTT.

The V gene is TRBV5-1, the J gene TRBJ2-1, with TRBD2 matching 11 bases. The germline CDR1 and CDR2 sequences are SGHRS and YFSETQ. This CDR3 spans 16 amino acids. V lost 4 bases and J lost 4; bases outside the gene matches: 7. CDR3 sequence (DNA): TGCGCCAGCAGCCGCGGCGGGACTAGCGGTTACAATGAGCAGTTCTTC. Protein: CASSRGGTSGYNEQFF.

CDR3 loop: CASSAYIGGSSTDTQYF. The CDR3 DNA reads TGTGCCAGCAGTGCTTATATAGGGGGCTCTAGCACAGATACGCAGTATTTT. The genes are TRBV27 and TRBJ2-3, with 7 bases that match TRBD1. The germline gives CDR1 MNHEY, CDR2 SMNVEV (reference sequence). The CDR3 is made up of 17 amino acids. V lost 5 bases to trimming and J lost 0 bases; unmatched junction nucleotides: 11.

The gene calls are TRBV9 and TRBJ1-2; D perhaps matches TRBD1 (6 bases). V gave up 0 bases and J gave up 1 base, with 10 bases separating them. Per the germline V gene, CDR1 is SGDLS and CDR2 is YYNGEE. CDR3 length: 15 residues. In nucleotides, the CDR3 is TGTGCCAGCAGCGTAGGAGGGGGGAATAACTATGGCTACACCTTC. Its translation is CASSVGGGNNYGYTF.

The CDR3 DNA is TGTGCCAGTAGCGAACACATCTCCTACAATGAGCAGTTCTTC. Protein sequence: CASSEHISYNEQFF. The rearrangement links TRBV19 to TRBJ2-1; D uncertain. Germline CDR1 LNHDA, CDR2 SQIVND (reference sequence). Trimming removed 6 bases at V and 0 bases at J, with 9 bases between. The CDR3 has 14 residues.

In this sample, this clone turned up a few times. The chain has TRBV6-5 and TRBJ2-1; D unresolved. CDR3 length: 13 residues. CDR1 MNHEY and CDR2 SVGAGI come from the germline V gene. V gave up 5 bases and J gave up 9 bases, with 14 bases separating them. The CDR3 reads CASSPLSWSEQFF. CDR3 coding DNA: TGTGCCAGCAGTCCCTTATCTTGGTCTGAGCAGTTCTTC.

The chain combines TRBV7-9 with TRBJ2-3; D might be TRBD2 (5 bases). Trimming took 2 bases from V and 6 from J, leaving 12 bases between them. There are 14 residues in the CDR3. Germline V gives CDR1 SEHNR, CDR2 FQNEAQ (reference sequence). As DNA, the CDR3 is TGTGCCAGCAGCTTATGGGTAGCGTTGGATACGCAGTATTTT. It codes for CASSLWVALDTQYF. The full variable domain, completed using reference TRBV7-9 and TRBJ2-3, is DTGVSQNPRHKITKRGQNVTFRCDPISEHNRLYWYRQTLGQGPEFLTYFQNEAQLEKSRLLSDRFSAERPKGSFSTLEIQRTEQGDSAMYLCASSLWVALDTQYFGPGTRLTVL.

The rearrangement uses TRBV4-1 and TRBJ1-5, with a possible D match to TRBD1 (5 bases). The V end lost 3 bases, the J end lost 3 bases, and 12 bases lay between the germline ends. CDR1 and CDR2 from the germline V gene are MGHRA and YSYEKL. The CDR3 loop spans 15 amino acids. The CDR3: CASSQTDSNNQPQHF. CDR3 nucleotides: TGCGCCAGCAGCCAGACAGACAGTAACAATCAGCCCCAGCATTTT.